The 21 T cell receptor beta chains given below trace back to one sample, sequenced in a study of pediatric ulcerative colitis. The rectum was sampled with one to two pinch biopsies at colonoscopy. This table comes from immunoSEQ multiplex PCR, and its TCRdb copy is limited to in-frame clones, with some not included. The sample carries about 22,000 clones, 71% recorded once. The sequencing input was gut tissue. The receptors were gathered from a boy aged 5-17 years with severe ulcerative colitis.

This clone was observed a few times. The V gene is TRBV6-5, the J gene TRBJ2-2; D is perhaps TRBD1 (5 bases). From germline, CDR1 is MNHEY and CDR2 SVGAGI. V was trimmed by 6 bases and J by 2 bases, leaving 13 bases between them. This CDR3 region has 15 residues. The CDR3 nucleotides are TGTGCCAGCAGGACAGAGGCGTATAACACCGGGGAGCTGTTTTTT. Translated: CASRTEAYNTGELFF.

The chain joins TRBV4-2 to TRBJ2-3; no firm D call. Germline lookup yields CDR1 LGHNA and CDR2 YNFKEQ. The CDR3 runs to 14 residues. The V gene lost 0 bases and the J gene lost 6 bases, with 10 bases spanning the gap. This chain's CDR3 is CASSQDQPRDTQYF. CDR3 DNA sequence: TGTGCCAGCAGCCAAGATCAACCTAGGGATACGCAGTATTTT.

Remarks on this clone: Other nucleotide sequences in the sample specify the same CDR3. The chain joins TRBV6-4 to TRBJ1-6; D possibly corresponds to TRBD1 (5 bases). Germline V gene lookup returns CDR1 MRHNA and CDR2 SNTAGT. The V and J ends lost 3 bases and 5 bases respectively, with 5 bases between them. The CDR3 runs 13 residues. The CDR3 loop is CASSEGDNSPLHF. As DNA, the CDR3 is TGTGCCAGCAGTGAAGGGGATAATTCACCCCTCCACTTT.

The chain links TRBV7-9 to TRBJ2-1, with 7 bases identical to TRBD1. Trimming cost V 4 bases and J 8 bases; bases outside gene matches: 8. The germline CDR1 and CDR2 sequences are SEHNR and FQNEAQ (reference sequence). This CDR3 spans 14 amino acids. CDR3 sequence reads: CASSYTGEKDEQFF. The CDR3 DNA sequence: TGTGCCAGCAGCTATACAGGGGAGAAAGATGAGCAGTTCTTC.

V gene TRBV5-1 combines with J gene TRBJ1-1; D perhaps matches TRBD1 (6 bases). The CDR3 covers 12 residues. V was trimmed by 4 bases and J by 9 bases, leaving 13 bases between them. Germline V lookup: CDR1 SGHRS, CDR2 YFSETQ. CDR3: CASSPHGGQAFF. DNA of the CDR3: TGCGCCAGCAGCCCTCATGGGGGCCAAGCTTTCTTT. The variable domain in full, with the rest retrieved from reference TRBV5-1 and TRBJ1-1, is KAGVTQTPRYLIKTRGQQVTLSCSPISGHRSVSWYQQTPGQGLQFLFEYFSETQRNKGNFPGRFSGRQFSNSRSEMNVSTLELGDSALYLCASSPHGGQAFFGQGTRLTVV.

This rearrangement joins TRBV25-1 to TRBJ1-3, with no clear D. Germline CDR1 reads MGHDK; CDR2 reads SYGVNS. CDR3 size: 15 residues. Trimming pared 3 bases from V and 0 bases from J, leaving 9 bases between. The CDR3 sequence is CASSDSYRSGNTIYF. In nucleotides, the CDR3 is TGTGCCAGCAGTGATTCCTACCGCTCTGGAAACACCATATATTTT.

CDR3 loop: CSVVGTGAYEQYF. CDR3 DNA sequence: TGCAGCGTTGTCGGGACAGGGGCCTACGAGCAGTACTTC. The chain joins TRBV29-1 to TRBJ2-7; 10 nucleotides align to TRBD1. Unmatched junction bases numbered 2, after V lost 4 bases and J lost 2 bases. The germline V gene has CDR1 SQVTM and CDR2 ANQGSEA. This CDR3 has 13 amino acids.

This clone is judged medium-sized. V and J are TRBV5-4 and TRBJ2-3; D is perhaps TRBD2 (6 bases). The CDR3 contains 15 residues. V was shortened by 0 bases and J by 0 bases, with 8 bases between the two germline ends. Germline V gene data show CDR1 as SGHNT and CDR2 as YYREEE (reference sequence). This CDR3 is CASSLVAGSTDTQYF. The CDR3 nucleotides read TGTGCCAGCAGCTTGGTTGCGGGGAGCACAGATACGCAGTATTTT.

The rearrangement links TRBV11-2 to TRBJ2-1, with D possibly matching TRBD1 (5 bases). This CDR3 comprises 15 residues. CDR1 is SGHAT, CDR2 FQNNGV, per germline. V was cut by 5 bases and J by 0 bases, with 11 bases left in between. CDR3 sequence reads: CASSPDSSSYNEQFF. The CDR3 nucleotides are TGTGCCAGCAGCCCTGACAGCAGCTCCTACAATGAGCAGTTCTTC.

As to this clone: An end of the junction does not agree with germline; a read error may underlie this. V usage is TRBV7-7 and J usage is TRBJ2-7, with D perhaps TRBD1 (6 bases). CDR1 and CDR2 (germline): SSHAT, FNYEAQ (reference sequence). CDR3 size: 15 residues. The CDR3 protein is CASSSPSTGSYEQYF. CDR3 DNA sequence: TGTGCTAGCAGCTCCCCGTCGACAGGTTCCTACGAGCAGTACTTC.

The chain recombines TRBV30 with TRBJ2-7; D uncertain. CDR3 size: 12 residues. Germline CDR1 GTSNPN, CDR2 SVGIG (reference sequence). Trimming removed 5 bases at V and 7 bases at J, with 15 bases between. The CDR3 loop reads CAWSDVFGEQYF. The CDR3 nucleotides read TGTGCCTGGTCGGACGTGTTTGGAGAGCAGTACTTC.

This clone came up a few times. This chain uses TRBV2 with TRBJ1-6; 10 positions agree with TRBD1. J lost 7 bases, V lost 6 bases, and 3 bases had no gene match. Looked up from germline, CDR1 is SNHLY and CDR2 is FYNNEI. CDR3 length equals 14 residues. The CDR3 bases are TGTGCCAGCAGGGGACAGGGGCTGAATTCACCCCTCCACTTT. Its protein product is CASRGQGLNSPLHF.

The chain combines TRBV7-8 with TRBJ1-5; D possibly corresponds to TRBD1 (6 bases). Germline CDR1 and CDR2: SGHVS and FQNEAQ. The V and J ends lost 5 bases and 5 bases respectively, with 16 bases between them. This CDR3 comprises 15 residues. The chain's CDR3 is CASSRDRSQDQPQHF. The CDR3 DNA reads as TGTGCCAGCAGCCGAGACAGGTCTCAGGATCAGCCCCAGCATTTT.

The rearrangement uses TRBV18 and TRBJ1-2; D is unresolved. Germline CDR1 KGHSH, CDR2 LQKENI. V lost 2 bases and J lost 2, with 6 bases in between. CDR3 length: 13 residues. Here the CDR3 reads CASSPGSNYGYTF. The CDR3 coding sequence is TGTGCCAGCTCACCAGGTTCCAACTATGGCTACACCTTC.

This clone is categorized as medium-sized. V usage is TRBV30 and J usage is TRBJ2-1; D may be TRBD2 (7 bases). The CDR3 has 15 residues. The V end lost 8 bases, the J end lost 1 base, and 18 bases lay between the germline ends. Per germline, CDR1 GTSNPN and CDR2 SVGIG (reference sequence). The DNA for the CDR3 is TGTGCCGGCAACGGGGGGCGACGATCCTACAATGAGCAGTTCTTC. Its protein product is CAGNGGRRSYNEQFF. Supplemented by reference TRBV30 and TRBJ2-1, the full variable domain reads SQTIHQWPATLVQPVGSPLSLECTVEGTSNPNLYWYRQAAGRGLQLLFYSVGIGQISSEVPQNLSASRPQDRQFILSSKKLLLSDSGFYLCAGNGGRRSYNEQFFGPGTRLTVL.

This chain's CDR3 is CASSYRAGTEAFF. CDR3 coding DNA: TGCGCCAGCAGCTACAGGGCGGGCACTGAAGCTTTCTTT. The chain carries TRBV5-1 and TRBJ1-1, with a weak D call TRBD1 (6 bases). Germline V gene sequence: CDR1 SGHRS, CDR2 YFSETQ. V was pared by 3 bases and J by 4 bases, with 10 bases between. CDR3 length: 13 amino acids.

This clone was seen just once. This chain uses TRBV6-5 with TRBJ1-2; no definite D call. This CDR3 has 14 amino acids. The germline V and J ends were trimmed by 2 bases and 2 bases, with 9 bases remaining between them. CDR1 MNHEY and CDR2 SVGAGI come from the germline V gene. The CDR3 loop is CASSYQAGNYGYTF. The CDR3 bases are TGTGCCAGCAGTTACCAAGCAGGAAACTATGGCTACACCTTC.

The table lists this clone with a few counts. The chain combines TRBV30 with TRBJ2-6; TRBD2 matches at 8 bases. CDR3 length: 16 amino acids. J lost 0 bases, V lost 2 bases, and 3 bases had no gene match. The germline gives CDR1 GTSNPN, CDR2 SVGIG (reference sequence). The CDR3 bases are TGTGCCTGGAGTTCCCTAGCGGGCTCTGGGGCCAACGTCCTGACTTTC. This encodes CAWSSLAGSGANVLTF.

V usage is TRBV5-1 and J usage is TRBJ1-1; 7 nucleotides align to TRBD1. CDR1 and CDR2 (germline): SGHRS, YFSETQ. The CDR3 contains 15 residues. V was pared by 3 bases and J by 3 bases, with 8 bases of the junction left unmatched. In DNA, the CDR3 is TGCGCCAGCAGCTCCCTACAGGGGACCTACACTGAAGCTTTCTTT. Amino acids: CASSSLQGTYTEAFF.

This clone turned up a few times. The rearrangement joins TRBV2 to TRBJ2-5, with D uncertain. The CDR3 totals 14 residues. V lost 3 bases and J 3 bases, leaving 11 bases between the germline ends. Germline V gene sequence: CDR1 SNHLY, CDR2 FYNNEI. The CDR3 region has the DNA TGTGCCAGCAGTGAGCGGCCAGATAAAGAGACCCAGTACTTC. Translation gives CASSERPDKETQYF. Looking up the rest from reference TRBV2 and TRBJ2-5 gives the full variable domain: EPEVTQTPSHQVTQMGQEVILRCVPISNHLYFYWYRQILGQKVEFLVSFYNNEISEKSEIFDDQFSVERPDGSNFTLKIRSTKLEDSAMYFCASSERPDKETQYFGPGTRLLVL.

V and J are TRBV30 and TRBJ1-1; the D is unclear. CDR1 GTSNPN and CDR2 SVGIG come from the germline V gene (reference sequence). CDR3 length: 12 amino acids. Deletions cut 2 bases from V and 11 bases from J, with 15 bases between. CDR3 loop: CAWSRLSALAFF. The CDR3 region has the DNA TGTGCCTGGAGTCGGCTTTCAGCTTTGGCTTTCTTT.